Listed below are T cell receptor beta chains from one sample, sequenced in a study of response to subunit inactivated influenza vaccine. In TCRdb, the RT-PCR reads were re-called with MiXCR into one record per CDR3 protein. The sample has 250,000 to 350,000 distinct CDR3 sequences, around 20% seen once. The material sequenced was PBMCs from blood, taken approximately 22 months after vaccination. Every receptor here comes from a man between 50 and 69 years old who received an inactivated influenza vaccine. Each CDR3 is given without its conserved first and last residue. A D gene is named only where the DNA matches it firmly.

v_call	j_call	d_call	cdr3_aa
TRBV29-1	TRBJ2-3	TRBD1	SAGTGITDTQY
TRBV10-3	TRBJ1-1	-	AISVGQRNTEAF
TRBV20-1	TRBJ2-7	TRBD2	SARDPGLQYEQY
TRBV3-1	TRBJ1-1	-	ASSQVRGETEAF
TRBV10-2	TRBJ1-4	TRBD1	ASSARTGLRQTNEELF
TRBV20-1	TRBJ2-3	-	SARPWTGSTDTQY
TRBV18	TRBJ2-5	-	ASRVRGTETQY
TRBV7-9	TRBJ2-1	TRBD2	ASSFLAGAGEQF
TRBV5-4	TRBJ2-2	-	ASRRDTGELF
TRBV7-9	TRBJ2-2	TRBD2	ASSAPTSGGTTGELF
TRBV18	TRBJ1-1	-	ASSPAQGNTEAF
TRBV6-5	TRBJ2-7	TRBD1	ASSYRTGYEQY
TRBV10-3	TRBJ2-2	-	AISVGWGTGELF
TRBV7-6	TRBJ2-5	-	ASSHRLYQETQY
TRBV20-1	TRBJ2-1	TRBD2	SARDPSGTSGSVGYNEQF
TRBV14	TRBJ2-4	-	ASSQGYKNIQY
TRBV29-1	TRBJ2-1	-	SVSGVPSSYNEQF
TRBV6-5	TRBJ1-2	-	ASSYSGLDGYT
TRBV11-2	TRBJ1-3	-	ASSLDLWGPSGNTIY
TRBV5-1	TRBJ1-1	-	ASSWDFTEAF
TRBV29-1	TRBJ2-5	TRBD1	SVTGDQETQY
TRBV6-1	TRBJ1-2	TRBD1	ASSERWDRGGYT
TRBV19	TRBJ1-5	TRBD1	ASRTGGDSNQPQH